The 23 T cell receptor beta chains below come from one sample, sequenced in a study of PD-1 blockade in classical Hodgkin lymphoma. Method: immunoSEQ multiplex PCR; TCRdb's copy keeps in-frame clones and lacks some. The table records some 96,000 clones, about 92% of them present only once. This sample's time point: cycle 4 day 1 (C4D1), after five to seven weeks of nivolumab. Each patient experienced a relapse that followed autologous stem cell transplantation, and brentuximab vedotin exposure varied. The material sequenced was peripheral blood mononuclear cells (PBMCs), taken before the fourth cycle of nivolumab. The source is a human donor with classical Hodgkin lymphoma.

This sequence joins TRBV6-5 and TRBJ2-2; tentatively, D is TRBD2 (5 bases). There are 16 residues in the CDR3. V dropped 2 bases and J dropped 6 bases, with 16 bases sitting between them. Germline loops: CDR1 MNHEY, CDR2 SVGAGI. The chain's CDR3 is CASSYTNRGRAGELFF. The CDR3 nucleotides are TGTGCCAGCAGTTACACCAACCGAGGGCGCGCCGGGGAGCTGTTTTTT.

The V and J genes are TRBV7-9 and TRBJ2-6; 9 bases are shared with TRBD1. The CDR3 sequence is 19 residues long. V shed 5 bases and J 0 bases; nucleotides not matched to a gene: 11. Germline-derived CDR1 and CDR2 are SEHNR and FQNEAQ (reference sequence). The CDR3 is CASSPGLGQGSSGANVLTF. DNA of the CDR3: TGTGCCAGCAGCCCAGGTCTGGGACAGGGCTCCTCTGGGGCCAACGTCCTGACTTTC.

The chain recombines TRBV5-1 with TRBJ2-7, with D maybe TRBD1 (6 bases). The ends were cut back, 1 base at V and 6 bases at J, with 20 bases in the middle. CDR1 SGHRS and CDR2 YFSETQ come from the germline V gene. The CDR3 totals 16 residues. The CDR3 here is CASSLPQNPGVSEQYF. The DNA for the CDR3 is TGCGCCAGCAGCTTGCCCCAAAACCCAGGGGTATCCGAGCAGTACTTC.

This clone has a single count. The chain has TRBV5-1 and TRBJ2-1; 7 positions agree with TRBD1. This CDR3 region has 17 residues. Germline values: CDR1 SGHRS, CDR2 YFSETQ. V dropped 0 bases and J dropped 0; count of bases not matched to a gene: 6. The CDR3 region is CASSLGGQVYSYNEQFF. CDR3 bases: TGCGCCAGCAGCTTGGGCGGACAGGTATACTCCTACAATGAGCAGTTCTTC. The whole variable domain, filled in from reference TRBV5-1 and TRBJ2-1, reads KAGVTQTPRYLIKTRGQQVTLSCSPISGHRSVSWYQQTPGQGLQFLFEYFSETQRNKGNFPGRFSGRQFSNSRSEMNVSTLELGDSALYLCASSLGGQVYSYNEQFFGPGTRLTVL.

The gene calls are TRBV5-1 and TRBJ2-3, with 7 bases lining up with TRBD2. The CDR3 has 17 amino acids. V lost 1 base and J lost 2; bases outside the gene matches: 10. Germline CDR1 and CDR2: SGHRS and YFSETQ. The CDR3 spells CASSLYGGGRDTDTQYF. The DNA of the CDR3 is TGCGCCAGCAGCTTGTATGGCGGCGGGAGAGACACAGATACGCAGTATTTT.

This clone was picked up one time. This chain uses TRBV28 with TRBJ2-7; TRBD1 aligns across 8 bases. This CDR3 is built from 16 residues. The V and J ends lost 6 bases and 2 bases, in that order; junction bases with no gene match: 12. Germline V lookup: CDR1 MDHEN, CDR2 SYDVKM. CDR3 sequence reads: CASSPDRGRSPYEQYF. The CDR3 coding sequence is TGTGCCAGCAGCCCTGACAGGGGCCGAAGTCCCTACGAGCAGTACTTC.

The chain combines TRBV27 with TRBJ2-5; D gene ambiguous. This CDR3 has 14 amino acids. Germline CDR1 reads MNHEY; CDR2 reads SMNVEV (reference sequence). The germline V and J ends were trimmed by 2 bases and 2 bases, with 9 bases remaining between them. The CDR3 nucleotides read TGTGCCAGCAGTTTACGACACCGACAAGAGACCCAGTACTTC. It codes for CASSLRHRQETQYF.

The J gene is TRBJ1-2, the V gene TRBV5-1, with a possible D match to TRBD1 (6 bases). The CDR3 loop spans 15 amino acids. The V gene lost 4 bases and the J gene lost 6 bases, with 19 bases spanning the gap. Germline CDR1 and CDR2: SGHRS and YFSETQ. In nucleotides, the CDR3 is TGCGCCAGCAGCGTGGGACAACCGTCTGCAGATGGCTACACCTTC. It yields the protein CASSVGQPSADGYTF. Complete variable domain (other parts from reference TRBV5-1 and TRBJ1-2): KAGVTQTPRYLIKTRGQQVTLSCSPISGHRSVSWYQQTPGQGLQFLFEYFSETQRNKGNFPGRFSGRQFSNSRSEMNVSTLELGDSALYLCASSVGQPSADGYTFGSGTRLTVV.

The chain links TRBV27 to TRBJ2-3, with 8 nucleotides matching TRBD2. This CDR3 spans 14 amino acids. The germline CDR1 and CDR2 sequences are MNHEY and SMNVEV (reference sequence). The trim removed 8 bases at V and 5 bases at J, leaving 9 bases unmatched. The CDR3 protein is CASWERESKDTQYF. As DNA, the CDR3 is TGTGCCAGCTGGGAGCGGGAGTCTAAAGATACGCAGTATTTT.

The chain is built from TRBV10-2 and TRBJ2-2, with 7 positions matching TRBD2. After removal of 3 bases from V and 6 bases from J, the junction contained 10 bases not matched to a gene. The germline CDR1 and CDR2 sequences are WSHSY and SAAADI. CDR3 length equals 16 residues. Here the CDR3 DNA reads TGCGCCAGCAGTGATTCGGGGGGAGGGCCTCCCGGGGAGCTGTTTTTT. Protein: CASSDSGGGPPGELFF.

The chain combines TRBV5-1 with TRBJ2-3, with 7 positions matching TRBD1. The V gene end was trimmed by 0 bases and the J gene end by 5 bases; junction bases not matched to a gene: 15. Germline CDR1 SGHRS, CDR2 YFSETQ. The CDR3 is made up of 18 amino acids. DNA of the CDR3: TGCGCCAGCAGCTTGGGGCTAGGGACAGTTCGGTCGGGAGATACGCAGTATTTT. The encoded protein is CASSLGLGTVRSGDTQYF.

This sequence joins TRBV15 and TRBJ1-2, with D uncertain. V shed 2 bases and J shed 9 bases, with 16 bases lying between them. Germline V gene sequence: CDR1 LNHNV, CDR2 YYDKDF (reference sequence). The CDR3 runs 14 residues. As DNA, the CDR3 is TGTGCCACCAGCAGACCCCCTGAGGCCGGAAGCTACACCTTC. Protein: CATSRPPEAGSYTF.

The J gene is TRBJ2-6, the V gene TRBV28; 11 positions agree with TRBD1. After removal of 6 bases from V and 3 bases from J, the junction contained 7 bases not matched to a gene. Per germline, CDR1 MDHEN and CDR2 SYDVKM. This CDR3 contains 17 residues. The CDR3 DNA reads as TGTGCCAGCAGCAGAGGACAGGGGGCTTATGGGGCCAACGTCCTGACTTTC. This gives the protein CASSRGQGAYGANVLTF.

The rearrangement joins TRBV5-1 to TRBJ1-1; D remains ambiguous. Trimming took off 2 bases at V and 1 base at J, with 6 bases between the two ends. Germline lookup yields CDR1 SGHRS and CDR2 YFSETQ. The CDR3 consists of 13 residues. This chain's CDR3 is CASSFRANTEAFF. The CDR3 nucleotides are TGCGCCAGCAGCTTCCGCGCGAACACTGAAGCTTTCTTT.

The V call is TRBV9, the J call TRBJ2-1; 8 nucleotides align to TRBD2. The CDR3 is made up of 15 amino acids. Germline assignment: CDR1 SGDLS and CDR2 YYNGEE. Trimming removed 0 bases from V and 3 bases from J; junction bases left unmatched: 2. CDR3 sequence: CASSVVSGGYNEQFF. CDR3 sequence (DNA): TGTGCCAGCAGCGTAGTCAGCGGGGGCTACAATGAGCAGTTCTTC.

The V call is TRBV15, the J call TRBJ1-2; tentatively, D is TRBD1 (6 bases). CDR3 length equals 14 residues. Germline CDR1 is LNHNV and CDR2 is YYDKDF (reference sequence). The V end lost 1 base, the J end lost 4 bases, and 10 bases lay between the germline ends. CDR3 protein: CATSRGGGVYGYTF. Written as DNA, the CDR3 is TGTGCCACCAGCAGAGGAGGGGGGGTCTATGGCTACACCTTC.

As concerns this clone: This specimen includes other DNA sequences encoding the same CDR3. The rearrangement uses TRBV10-3 and TRBJ2-7, with no clear D. V was pared by 0 bases and J by 4 bases, with 4 bases between. Per germline, CDR1 ENHRY and CDR2 SYGVKD. This CDR3 is 12 amino acids long. CDR3 in DNA: TGTGCCATCAGTGAGTCCACTTACGAGCAGTACTTC. Protein product: CAISESTYEQYF.

The V and J genes are TRBV5-1 and TRBJ2-2; D remains unclear. The CDR3 is 17 residues long. V lost 3 bases and J lost 5, with 20 bases in between. Looked up from germline, CDR1 is SGHRS and CDR2 is YFSETQ. This CDR3 is CASSSINKGPLTGELFF. The CDR3, as DNA: TGCGCCAGCAGCTCCATCAATAAGGGTCCGTTAACCGGGGAGCTGTTTTTT.

The chain employs TRBV6-5 and TRBJ1-4; D unresolved. CDR1 and CDR2 (germline): MNHEY, SVGAGI. The CDR3 loop spans 14 amino acids. The V and J ends lost 0 bases and 11 bases respectively, with 13 bases between them. DNA of the CDR3: TGTGCCAGCAGTTACTCCCGAGGTCTGGGGAAACTGTTTTTT. This sequence encodes CASSYSRGLGKLFF.

This chain links TRBV25-1 with TRBJ2-7; no clear D. Trimming pared 4 bases from V and 7 bases from J, leaving 17 bases between. The CDR3 sequence is 14 residues long. Germline values: CDR1 MGHDK, CDR2 SYGVNS. In nucleotides, the CDR3 is TGTGCCAGCAGTGGGGTGGGTGGGTCCCCGGAGCAGTACTTC. Translating it yields CASSGVGGSPEQYF.

The V gene is TRBV19, the J gene TRBJ2-3; possibly TRBD1 or TRBD2 for D (5 bases each). V lost 3 bases and J lost 5, with 18 bases in between. The length of the CDR3 is 16 residues. Germline V CDR1 and CDR2: LNHDA, SQIVND (reference sequence). CDR3 loop: CASSISPGPLIDTQYF. The CDR3 DNA follows: TGTGCCAGTAGTATCTCCCCGGGACCACTCATAGATACGCAGTATTTT.

The chain uses TRBV11-2 and TRBJ1-2; D call uncertain. Trimming removed 1 base from V and 0 bases from J, with 21 bases in between. The V gene's germline CDR1 is SGHAT and CDR2 FQNNGV. This CDR3 has 19 residues. CDR3: CASSLVWQPSFLPNYGYTF. The CDR3 bases are TGTGCCAGCAGCTTAGTGTGGCAACCGAGTTTTCTACCTAACTATGGCTACACCTTC.

J is TRBJ2-7 and V is TRBV19; 8 bases align to TRBD1. The CDR3 consists of 15 residues. V lost 0 bases, J lost 0 bases, and 1 base stayed unmatched. Germline V gene sequence: CDR1 LNHDA, CDR2 SQIVND (reference sequence). Here the CDR3 reads CASSIEGQVSYEQYF. Written as DNA, the CDR3 is TGTGCCAGTAGTATAGAGGGACAGGTCTCCTACGAGCAGTACTTC.